This T cell receptor beta chain was sequenced in a study of beta chain features in type 1 diabetes (dated by TCRdb to 2016 to 2018). About the study as a whole: Mean age, gender distribution, total cell number and subset yield were not different between patients and healthy donors. The study compared the TCRB repertoires of sorted circulating CD4+ T cell subsets in recently diagnosed type 1 diabetes patients with those in matched healthy donors. A total of 100 million to 110 million sorted cells were examined across all samples, and a strong correlation was observed between cell number per subset and RNA yield. Regulatory and stem cell-like memory subsets were obtained from only 8 patients and about eight healthy donors, while naive and central memory subsets were obtained from all 28 donors.

From its cysteine to its phenylalanine, the CDR3 spans 13 amino acids. Only the CDR3 DNA stays, 39 bases, in frame from base 1. CDR1 and CDR2 were assigned from the germline V gene as MDHEN and SYDVKM. The trim is 3 bases for V and 4 bases for J, with a gap of 9 bases between the germline ends. From each donor, a single peripheral blood sample of about 110 mL on average was drawn into heparinised tubes. A BD FACSAria II was used to sort naive, central memory, regulatory and stem cell-like memory CD4+ T cells with a panel that included CD45RO, CCR7, CD25, CD127, CD95 and CD27. Every sorted population had a purity above 98%. PBMCs were isolated right away by Lymphoprep density gradient centrifugation and were stained directly, without culture. To minimize batch effects, samples were stained and sorted in pairs, one healthy donor with one patient per experiment. Note on this clone: Its antigen remains undetermined. No much larger clone exists at a distance of one base, and base qualities are not known.

On the study overall, not on this receptor specifically: The naive, central memory and regulatory TCRB repertoires appeared to resemble one another more closely among patients than among healthy donors. At VDJ recombination sites, patients with type 1 diabetes made fewer insertions and deleted more nucleotides, a pattern implying thymic rearrangement abnormalities. Only small numbers of individuals were included in the HLA sub-analyses, which left unresolved whether HLA type had any influence on TCRB rearrangement. A moderate but significant shortening of TCRB CDR3 length was observed in type 1 diabetes patients in all four CD4+ subsets. Sequencing cDNA rather than genomic DNA could over-represent highly expressing activated cells, although activation and CD3 levels did not differ between groups. Shorter templates might be favored by PCR, yet because patient and control samples were amplified and corrected together, any such skew would affect both groups equally.

All of the isolated RNA was reverse transcribed with the High Capacity cDNA Reverse Transcription Kit, so expressed TCRB transcripts were sequenced. Deep immunoSEQ sequencing was performed on naive, central memory and regulatory T cell samples, with an average of about 3.6 million total reads per sample. Sorted cells were lysed in RLT buffer, and RNA was extracted using DNase-treated RNeasy Micro or Mini kits according to cell number. To prevent cross-contamination, every cell subset was processed on its own, while patient and healthy donor samples were processed together. The immunoSEQ multiplex PCR was used to amplify TCRB sequences from cDNA, generating 87-bp fragments that spanned the CDR3 region. Amplicons were sequenced on the Illumina HiSeq platform. On the study's bioinformatics: Synthetic template baselines were used to correct PCR bias computationally, reads within Hamming distance 2 were collapsed together, and singletons that could not be merged were discarded. Reads were aligned against IMGT so that V, D and J genes, CDR3 length and insertions or deletions at six rearrangement sites could be assigned. Within each subset, clonotype counts were normalized to sorted cell number, and only after that were true diversity and Gini coefficients computed with the tcR R package. Repertoire sharing was quantified using the overlap coefficient calculated on TCRB nucleotide sequences. TCRdb holds this immuneACCESS table with in-frame rearrangements only. Some clones are missing; in checked studies, unresolved V genes explain under half, and the rest has no known cause. D and trimming were read from the DNA, whereas the V and J calls and clone size are those reported in that table. The table for this sample lists some 350,000 clones; about 10% of them were counted only once. The ten largest clones take up less than 0.65% of the sample.

The sequenced material came from central memory CD4+ T cells from blood. This sequence originates from a man aged 25-45 years with type 1 diabetes. The chain employs TRBV28 and TRBJ2-5; the D segment could be TRBD1, given 6 matching bases. Here the CDR3 is given as CASSLPGAETQYF. The DNA sequence is TGTGCCAGCAGTTTGCCAGGGGCAGAGACCCAGTACTTC.